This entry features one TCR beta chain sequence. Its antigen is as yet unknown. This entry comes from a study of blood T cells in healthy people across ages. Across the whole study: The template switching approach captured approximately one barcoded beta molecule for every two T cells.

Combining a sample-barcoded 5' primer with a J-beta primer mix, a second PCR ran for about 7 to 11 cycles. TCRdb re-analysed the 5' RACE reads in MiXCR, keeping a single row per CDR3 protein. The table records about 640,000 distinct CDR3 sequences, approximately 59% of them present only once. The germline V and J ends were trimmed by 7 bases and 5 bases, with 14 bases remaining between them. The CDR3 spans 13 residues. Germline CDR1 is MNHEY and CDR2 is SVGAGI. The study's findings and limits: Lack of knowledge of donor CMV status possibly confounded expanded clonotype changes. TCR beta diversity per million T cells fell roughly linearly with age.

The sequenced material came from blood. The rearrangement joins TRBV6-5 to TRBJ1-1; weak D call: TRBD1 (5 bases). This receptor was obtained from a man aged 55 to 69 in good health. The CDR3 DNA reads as TGTGCCAGCACCCAGGGAGAGAGGACTGAAGCTTTCTTT. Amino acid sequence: CASTQGERTEAFF.